These 5 T cell receptor delta chains were sequenced from one sample in a study of human gamma delta and Vdelta1 T cells. Their cognate antigens are unknown. TCRdb reran clone calling via CATT on the PCR reads. The table has more than 5,000 delta-chain clones, 35% to 45% seen once. Input material: Vdelta1 gamma-delta T cells from blood grown in culture (DOT cells). The receptors come from a human donor in good health.

There are a few counts of this clone. This chain links TRDV1 with TRDJ1, with 12 nucleotides matching TRDD3. Germline V gene sequence: CDR1 TSWWSYY, CDR2 QGS. The CDR3 is 25 residues long. J gave up 3 bases and V 0 bases, and 29 bases lay outside the gene matches. The CDR3 coding sequence is TGTGCTCTTGGGGAACTAGAAGCCTTCCCTAGGTCTTGGGTACTGGGGGATACTAACGCCGATAAACTCATCTTT. Amino acids: CALGELEAFPRSWVLGDTNADKLIF.

The chain combines TRDV1 with TRDJ4; 12 nucleotides line up with TRDD3. This CDR3 is 20 amino acids long. Unmatched junction bases numbered 14, after V lost 0 bases and J lost 0 bases. Germline CDR1 TSWWSYY, CDR2 QGS. The CDR3 sequence: CALGELYPGWGIRTARPLIF. For the CDR3, the DNA is TGTGCTCTTGGGGAACTCTACCCTGGCTGGGGGATACGGACCGCCAGACCCCTGATCTTT.

On this clone: Compared with germline, one end of the junction differs, possibly owing to a read error. In the same sample, other DNA sequences code for this CDR3. The chain has TRDV1 and TRDJ1; D gene ambiguous. The CDR3 length is 17 residues. Per germline, CDR1 TSWWSYY and CDR2 QGS. The CDR3 protein is CALGEPAPDEYCDKLIF. CDR3 sequence (DNA): TGTGCTCTTGGTGAACCAGCCCCTGACGAGTACTGTGATAAACTCATCTTT.

On this clone: Other DNA variants within this sample encode the same CDR3. The chain couples TRDV1 to TRDJ1, with 11 bases that match TRDD3. CDR3 length: 24 residues. Trimming removed 0 bases from V and 0 bases from J; junction bases left unmatched: 24. Germline V gives CDR1 TSWWSYY, CDR2 QGS. The CDR3 loop is CALGELDGRDWGIWAPLDTDKLIF. CDR3 DNA sequence: TGTGCTCTTGGGGAACTAGATGGCCGAGACTGGGGGATATGGGCTCCTTTGGACACCGATAAACTCATCTTT.

The chain has TRDV1 and TRDJ1; possibly TRDD3 for D (6 bases). Germline CDR1 reads TSWWSYY; CDR2 reads QGS. The ends were cut back, 3 bases at V and 0 bases at J, with 26 bases in the middle. This CDR3 contains 20 residues. This CDR3 is CALGDVGVGLVKGYTDKLIF. CDR3 DNA sequence: TGTGCTCTTGGGGACGTGGGGGTTGGACTGGTCAAGGGGTACACCGATAAACTCATCTTT.